A selection of T cell receptor beta chains follows, all from one sample in a study of T-cell reconstitution after alpha-beta-depleted transplantation in children. Each CDR3 protein is one row after TCRdb ran MiXCR on the PCR reads. Of roughly 250,000 distinct CDR3 sequences in the sample, around 7.5% were seen once. This material consisted of PBMCs, mostly from graft donor cells, taken 180 days after TCRalphabeta/CD19-depleted stem cell transplant. These receptors all stem from a male patient aged 10 to 17 who had a stem cell transplant for acute lymphoblastic leukemia, so the T cells may come from the graft donor. CDR3s include the opening cysteine and the closing phenylalanine or tryptophan.

v_gene	j_gene	CDR3aa
TRBV7-9	TRBJ2-7	CASSGRSQDEQYF
TRBV28	TRBJ1-1	CASSVTGPLNTEAFF
TRBV12-5	TRBJ2-2	CASGLGLALHPNTGELFF
TRBV6-2/TRBV6-3	TRBJ2-3	CASTSRASRADTQYF
TRBV9	TRBJ2-5	CASSVSGSEETQYF
TRBV5-2	TRBJ2-7	CARGRGSAYEQYF
TRBV11-2	TRBJ2-2	CASSLDLLAGVSGELFF
TRBV3-1	TRBJ1-2	CASSHLGRGYTF
TRBV10-3	TRBJ2-2	CAIGDSSGITGELFF
TRBV5-1	TRBJ1-1	CASSLKGDTEAFF
TRBV28	TRBJ2-5	CASSTPRTGQETQYF
TRBV15	TRBJ2-7	CATSRPSARTGSPYEQYF
TRBV6-6	TRBJ2-1	CASSQRQGTWVFF
TRBV5-1	TRBJ2-7	CASSLVPGPYEQYF
TRBV5-1	TRBJ1-1	CASSLKTGPMNTEAFF
TRBV23-1	TRBJ2-3	CASSGAGEADTQYF
TRBV19	TRBJ1-5	CASTSTLRGQLNQPQHF
TRBV20-1	TRBJ1-1	CSAERQGRNTEAFF
TRBV19	TRBJ2-3	CASSIRGLAGGPAADTQYF
TRBV13	TRBJ2-2	CASSLEGRTGELFF
TRBV28	TRBJ2-2	CATRRSDTGELFF
TRBV19	TRBJ2-2	CASSNVRDRGRELFF
TRBV10-3	TRBJ2-4	CAISESDRWNRGNIQYF
TRBV12-3/TRBV12-4	TRBJ2-5	CASSFGLAQQTQYF
TRBV2	TRBJ2-7	CASTRDRPSYEQYF
TRBV20-1	TRBJ2-2	CSARVSQLTGELFF
TRBV7-9	TRBJ1-6	CASSLVTGPGSPLHF
TRBV24-1	TRBJ2-1	CATSRGFGQEGNNEQFF
TRBV5-6	TRBJ2-5	CASLGRGQETQYF
TRBV7-7	TRBJ2-1	CASSSGTSSYNEQFF
TRBV21-1	TRBJ1-4	CARYRDGPCPRKKLFF
TRBV5-1	TRBJ2-3	CASSLIAVGTDTQYF
TRBV20-1	TRBJ1-1	CSARYGNTEAFF
TRBV12-3/TRBV12-4	TRBJ2-7	CASSPGQYEQYF
TRBV29-1	TRBJ2-7	CSVERNGDDPPYEQYF
TRBV6-8	TRBJ1-4	CASSYPRPRERTNEKLFF
TRBV25-1	TRBJ1-3	CASRVVNTIYF
TRBV12-3/TRBV12-4	TRBJ1-5	CASSLISGQPQHF
TRBV4-1	TRBJ2-1	CASSQVGGRANNEQFF
TRBV12-3/TRBV12-4	TRBJ1-4	CASTAQSPYSEGNEKLFF
TRBV7-8	TRBJ2-6	CASSSDRVPSGANVLTF
TRBV7-6	TRBJ2-3	CASSLGLAGGSTDTQYF
TRBV2	TRBJ2-7	CASSAQGGEQYF
TRBV28	TRBJ1-5	CASSSPWQPQHF
TRBV5-5	TRBJ1-4	CASSLEMGRREKLFF
TRBV4-2	TRBJ1-2	CASSQVGEDYGYTF
TRBV2	TRBJ1-2	CASSDLTVQFMNGYTF
TRBV27	TRBJ2-6	CASRPSFLSGANVLTF
TRBV29-1	TRBJ1-5	CSVGGGNQPQHF
TRBV19	TRBJ1-5	CASSILEGAPSQPQHF
TRBV7-2	TRBJ1-2	CASSPGIRVEYGYTF
TRBV13	TRBJ2-7	CASSWPGHRDGTSGFLDFYEQYF
TRBV25-1	TRBJ2-5	CASSEARVLWLGQDQETQYF
TRBV10-2	TRBJ2-7	CASKVWGVSTGEQYF
TRBV4-3	TRBJ2-2	CASSQAAPGELFF
TRBV11-2	TRBJ2-7	CASGLNLGQGSYEQYF
TRBV7-8	TRBJ2-1	CASSPHWGTTYNEQFF
TRBV4-3	TRBJ1-2	CASSQELRGNYGYTF
TRBV15	TRBJ1-3	CATSRSTYRGSGNTIYF